This TCR beta chain is from a study of T cell responses to AZD1222 COVID-19 vaccine. Clones were sequenced by immunoSEQ multiplex PCR, and TCRdb holds only the in-frame ones, with some missing. The sample includes approximately 210,000 clones, roughly nine tenths of them seen just once. Germline CDR1 SEHNR, CDR2 FQNEAQ (reference sequence). J was trimmed by 2 bases and V by 4 bases; bases with no gene match: 7. There are 16 residues in the CDR3. This specimen consisted of peripheral blood, obtained 28 days after the second AZD1222 dose. The clonotype originates from an adult who received the AZD1222 COVID-19 vaccine. The V call is TRBV7-9, the J call TRBJ2-1; 8 positions agree with TRBD2. CDR3 bases: TGTGCCAGCAGCTCCCCTCGGCGGGAGGCCTACAATGAGCAGTTCTTC. This translates into CASSSPRREAYNEQFF.